The T cell receptor (beta chain) described here comes from a study of blood T cell repertoires in COVID-19. On the study more broadly: Samples of COVID-19 (acute and convalescent) were obtained from the United States, Italy and Spain.

TCRdb's table, derived via immunoSEQ multiplex PCR, lists solely in-frame clones and lacks some. The data contain more than 200,000 clones, roughly nine tenths of them singletons. This TCR was recovered from a man between 65 and 85 years old with acute or convalescent COVID-19. Sequences were obtained from peripheral blood.

The CDR3, as DNA: TGTGCCTGGAGCCCCGGACAGGGCCCCGCTGGCTACACCTTC. It translates to CAWSPGQGPAGYTF. This chain links TRBV30 with TRBJ1-2; 8 nucleotides match TRBD1. The germline V gene has CDR1 GTSNPN and CDR2 SVGIG (reference sequence). The V segment lost 3 bases and the J segment 7 bases; nucleotides outside the gene matches: 10. This CDR3 is 14 amino acids long.